This T cell receptor (beta chain) came from a study of blood T cell repertoires in COVID-19. Whole-study context: PBMCs, B-cell-depleted T cells, or T cells were the source of the cDNA or gDNA that made up the material.

This CDR3 spans 13 amino acids. Germline CDR1 reads LNHDA; CDR2 reads SQIVND (reference sequence). The V and J ends lost 6 bases and 2 bases, in that order; junction bases with no gene match: 0. Cohort 3 donors counted as recovered after two negative PCRs, clearance, or resolved symptoms. Here immunoSEQ multiplex PCR was the method, and the copy in TCRdb shows in-frame clones only, minus some. In the table there are about 210,000 clones, approximately 78% of which are singletons. The TCR sequence derives from a man aged 35 to 55 who had recovered from COVID-19. The sequenced material came from PBMCs or T cells enriched from blood (not recorded which). V and J are TRBV19 and TRBJ2-5; TRBD1 agrees at 10 bases. The CDR3 protein is CASRDRGQETQYF. CDR3 DNA: TGTGCCAGTAGGGACAGGGGGCAAGAGACCCAGTACTTC.